The 27 T cell receptor beta chains given below trace back to one sample, sequenced in a study of CD8+ T cells in alopecia areata. Extracted RNA was reverse transcribed into cDNA, the sequencing template. TCRdb's copy holds only in-frame clones and misses some; the assay was immunoSEQ multiplex PCR. The sample lists fewer than 150,000 clones, roughly 60% occurring once. Specified treatment: oral pan-JAK inhibitor, 5-10 mg twice daily. The source material was CD8+ T cells sorted from blood, sampled at week 4, from a patient treated with tofacitinib. The receptors stem from a human donor with alopecia areata.

V usage is TRBV30 and J usage is TRBJ1-2; TRBD1 agrees at 7 bases. The CDR3 is made up of 12 amino acids. The junction had 5 bases not matched to a gene; V was cut back by 4 bases and J by 6 bases. Germline V gene lookup returns CDR1 GTSNPN and CDR2 SVGIG (reference sequence). CDR3 sequence: CAWIDRVNGYTF. CDR3 sequence (DNA): TGTGCCTGGATCGACAGGGTCAATGGCTACACCTTC. Combining the CDR3 with reference TRBV30 and TRBJ1-2 gives the whole variable domain SQTIHQWPATLVQPVGSPLSLECTVEGTSNPNLYWYRQAAGRGLQLLFYSVGIGQISSEVPQNLSASRPQDRQFILSSKKLLLSDSGFYLCAWIDRVNGYTFGSGTRLTVV.

The V call is TRBV4-1, the J call TRBJ1-1; TRBD1 matches 10 bases. The CDR3 totals 17 residues. V was clipped by 3 bases and J by 4 bases; unmatched bases: 11. Per germline, CDR1 MGHRA and CDR2 YSYEKL. CDR3 in amino acids: CASSHPTARTGGTEAFF. CDR3 DNA sequence: TGCGCCAGCAGCCACCCCACTGCACGGACAGGGGGCACTGAAGCTTTCTTT.

This clone came up once. The chain carries TRBV7-9 and TRBJ2-2, with D hard to call. V lost 5 bases and J lost 5, with 9 bases in between. The germline V gene encodes CDR1 SEHNR and CDR2 FQNEAQ (reference sequence). This CDR3 has 13 amino acids. CDR3: CASSPATTGELFF. As DNA, the CDR3 is TGTGCCAGCAGCCCCGCCACAACCGGGGAGCTGTTTTTT.

The rearrangement uses TRBV6-1 and TRBJ2-1, with 8 nucleotides matching TRBD1. The CDR3 has 15 amino acids. The germline CDR1 and CDR2 sequences are MNHNS and SASEGT. Trimming removed 6 bases from V and 7 bases from J; junction bases left unmatched: 11. In DNA, the CDR3 is TGTGCCAGCAGGTCCCCCAGGGGGCGTGAAAATGAGCAGTTCTTC. Translating it yields CASRSPRGRENEQFF.

The sample holds a few counts of this clone. The chain carries TRBV29-1 and TRBJ2-1; D is perhaps TRBD2 (5 bases). Trimming removed 5 bases from V and 0 bases from J, with 8 bases in between. The germline V gene encodes CDR1 SQVTM and CDR2 ANQGSEA. This CDR3 has 13 amino acids. CDR3 residues: CSVRGSSYNEQFF. CDR3 nucleotides: TGCAGCGTTCGGGGTAGCTCCTACAATGAGCAGTTCTTC.

The chain is built from TRBV29-1 and TRBJ2-3; 9 bases are a match to TRBD2. Trimming removed 4 bases from V and 5 bases from J; junction bases left unmatched: 4. This CDR3 is built from 13 residues. Germline CDR1 reads SQVTM; CDR2 reads ANQGSEA. The CDR3 sequence: CSVGGGVVDTQYF. CDR3 DNA: TGCAGCGTTGGCGGGGGGGTGGTAGATACGCAGTATTTT.

The chain uses TRBV30 and TRBJ2-7, with 8 bases that match TRBD1. This CDR3 is 15 amino acids long. The germline V gene encodes CDR1 GTSNPN and CDR2 SVGIG (reference sequence). V dropped 5 bases and J dropped 0; count of bases not matched to a gene: 9. The CDR3 DNA reads TGTGCCTGGGAAACCGGGACAGGCTACTCCTACGAGCAGTACTTC. Translating it yields CAWETGTGYSYEQYF.

This sequence joins TRBV7-6 and TRBJ1-5; D ambiguous. Germline V lookup: CDR1 SGHVS, CDR2 FNYEAQ. The CDR3 covers 13 residues. V lost 3 bases to trimming and J lost 8 bases, with 11 bases between them. The chain's CDR3 is CASSFSPDKPQHF. The CDR3, as DNA: TGTGCCAGCAGCTTTAGTCCCGATAAGCCCCAGCATTTT. Full variable domain (rest looked up from reference TRBV7-6 and TRBJ1-5): GAGVSQSPRYKVTKRGQDVALRCDPISGHVSLYWYRQALGQGPEFLTYFNYEAQQDKSGLPNDRFSAERPEGSISTLTIQRTEQRDSAMYRCASSFSPDKPQHFGDGTRLSIL.

This clone was recorded a few times. This chain uses TRBV2 with TRBJ2-3; 8 bases line up with TRBD2. Germline V gives CDR1 SNHLY, CDR2 FYNNEI. Trimming took 8 bases from V and 2 from J; bases not matched to a gene: 3. This CDR3 spans 13 amino acids. The CDR3 region is CASGGGLTDTQYF. In nucleotides, the CDR3 is TGTGCCAGCGGCGGGGGGCTCACAGATACGCAGTATTTT.

This clone was seen a few times. This chain links TRBV27 with TRBJ2-6, with unresolved D. The CDR3 runs to 14 residues. Trimming cost V 1 base and J 4 bases, with 5 bases left between them. CDR1 is MNHEY and CDR2 is SMNVEV in the germline V gene (reference sequence). CDR3 in amino acids: CASSLFRGANVLTF. The CDR3 DNA follows: TGTGCCAGCAGTTTATTTCGGGGGGCCAACGTCCTGACTTTC.

The chain is built from TRBV30 and TRBJ1-6; TRBD1 is a possible D gene (6 bases). The germline CDR1 and CDR2 sequences are GTSNPN and SVGIG (reference sequence). Trimming stripped 0 bases from V and 7 bases from J, with 16 bases between. CDR3 length: 16 amino acids. The CDR3 nucleotides are TGTGCCTGGAGTGTTTCCCCGGACAGCCAGAATTCACCCCTCCACTTT. Its protein is CAWSVSPDSQNSPLHF.

V and J are TRBV7-9 and TRBJ1-1; D uncertain. Looked up from germline, CDR1 is SEHNR and CDR2 is FQNEAQ (reference sequence). CDR3 size: 15 residues. The V and J ends lost 5 bases and 1 base respectively, with 14 bases between them. In DNA form, the CDR3 reads TGTGCCAGCAGCCCCCGCGGGCGGCCGAACACTGAAGCTTTCTTT. As protein: CASSPRGRPNTEAFF.

In this sample, this clone turned up a few times. This rearrangement joins TRBV27 to TRBJ1-5; 12 bases line up with TRBD1. The CDR3 runs 14 residues. Losses at the gene ends were 5 bases for V and 7 bases for J; bases not matched to a gene: 3. The germline CDR1 and CDR2 sequences are MNHEY and SMNVEV (reference sequence). The CDR3 coding sequence is TGTGCCAGCAGTCCGGGACAGGGGGCACAGCCCCAGCATTTT. Translated, it gives CASSPGQGAQPQHF.

CDR3 protein: CASSTGGQVSYEQYF. CDR3 DNA sequence: TGCGCCAGCAGCACTGGGGGACAGGTCTCCTACGAGCAGTACTTC. The chain has TRBV5-1 and TRBJ2-7, with TRBD1 identical over 8 bases. Per the germline V gene, CDR1 is SGHRS and CDR2 is YFSETQ. CDR3 length equals 15 residues. Unmatched junction bases numbered 6, after V lost 4 bases and J lost 0 bases. Full variable domain (missing parts from reference TRBV5-1 and TRBJ2-7): KAGVTQTPRYLIKTRGQQVTLSCSPISGHRSVSWYQQTPGQGLQFLFEYFSETQRNKGNFPGRFSGRQFSNSRSEMNVSTLELGDSALYLCASSTGGQVSYEQYFGPGTRLTVT.

This clone came up once. V and J are TRBV30 and TRBJ1-2; D not resolved. The CDR3 runs 11 residues. From germline, CDR1 is GTSNPN and CDR2 SVGIG (reference sequence). The V gene lost 3 bases and the J gene lost 4 bases, with 6 bases spanning the gap. The CDR3 reads CAWRDGYGYTF. The CDR3 DNA is TGTGCCTGGAGGGATGGCTATGGCTACACCTTC. The full variable domain, its missing parts supplied by reference TRBV30 and TRBJ1-2, is SQTIHQWPATLVQPVGSPLSLECTVEGTSNPNLYWYRQAAGRGLQLLFYSVGIGQISSEVPQNLSASRPQDRQFILSSKKLLLSDSGFYLCAWRDGYGYTFGSGTRLTVV.

The chain links TRBV13 to TRBJ2-7; TRBD1 matches at 9 bases. CDR1 PRHDT and CDR2 FYEKMQ come from the germline V gene (reference sequence). The CDR3 loop spans 14 amino acids. Trimming removed 4 bases from V and 4 bases from J; junction bases left unmatched: 5. The CDR3 spells CASSSHGTGYEQYF. CDR3 DNA sequence: TGTGCCAGCAGCTCACACGGGACAGGGTACGAGCAGTACTTC. The whole variable domain, filled in from reference TRBV13 and TRBJ2-7, reads AAGVIQSPRHLIKEKRETATLKCYPIPRHDTVYWYQQGPGQDPQFLISFYEKMQSDKGSIPDRFSAQQFSDYHSELNMSSLELGDSALYFCASSSHGTGYEQYFGPGTRLTVT.

V gene TRBV5-6 combines with J gene TRBJ2-5; maybe TRBD1 (6 bases). The V gene lost 0 bases and the J gene lost 2 bases, with 14 bases spanning the gap. CDR1 and CDR2 (germline): SGHDT, YYEEEE. This CDR3 is built from 16 residues. The CDR3 DNA is TGTGCCAGCAGCTTGGTTGGTTGGACAGCGCAAGAGACCCAGTACTTC. Translation: CASSLVGWTAQETQYF.

This clone is medium-sized in the sample. This chain joins TRBV27 and TRBJ2-7; TRBD2 might be the D (7 bases). Germline lookup yields CDR1 MNHEY and CDR2 SMNVEV (reference sequence). CDR3 length: 15 residues. V shed 5 bases and J shed 2 bases, with 16 bases lying between them. CDR3 sequence reads: CASSNWGGLTYEQYF. Here the CDR3 DNA reads TGTGCCAGCAGTAATTGGGGGGGCCTGACCTACGAGCAGTACTTC.

The genes are TRBV30 and TRBJ2-7, with TRBD2 matching 9 bases. Germline V gives CDR1 GTSNPN, CDR2 SVGIG (reference sequence). The CDR3 totals 13 residues. J was trimmed by 3 bases and V by 8 bases; bases with no gene match: 8. CDR3 sequence reads: CAHGAGGGYEQYF. Here the CDR3 DNA reads TGTGCCCATGGAGCGGGGGGAGGCTACGAGCAGTACTTC. The full variable domain, completed using reference TRBV30 and TRBJ2-7, is SQTIHQWPATLVQPVGSPLSLECTVEGTSNPNLYWYRQAAGRGLQLLFYSVGIGQISSEVPQNLSASRPQDRQFILSSKKLLLSDSGFYLCAHGAGGGYEQYFGPGTRLTVT.

This rearrangement joins TRBV29-1 to TRBJ1-1; D is ambiguous. Trimming pared 2 bases from V and 1 base from J, leaving 23 bases between. Germline V lookup: CDR1 SQVTM, CDR2 ANQGSEA. The CDR3 has 18 residues. The CDR3 DNA sequence: TGCAGCGTTGAAATCGACTATCCCTGGGGTGGGAAGAACACTGAAGCTTTCTTT. Protein product: CSVEIDYPWGGKNTEAFF.

The rearrangement uses TRBV4-1 and TRBJ2-5; D is possibly TRBD1 (5 bases). V was shortened by 3 bases and J by 4 bases, with 15 bases between the two germline ends. CDR3 length: 15 amino acids. From germline, CDR1 is MGHRA and CDR2 YSYEKL. The DNA for the CDR3 is TGCGCCAGCAGCCACTACCAGGGCGGACCAGAGACCCAGTACTTC. Its translation: CASSHYQGGPETQYF.

The chain carries TRBV29-1 and TRBJ2-1; 13 bases match TRBD2. The germline gives CDR1 SQVTM, CDR2 ANQGSEA. The junction had 12 bases not matched to a gene; V was cut back by 3 bases and J by 4 bases. The CDR3 has 18 amino acids. The CDR3 is CSVDSVTSGGAGYNEQFF. The CDR3 bases are TGCAGCGTTGATTCGGTTACTAGCGGGGGGGCCGGGTACAATGAGCAGTTCTTC.

The rearrangement uses TRBV29-1 and TRBJ2-3, with D possibly being TRBD2 (6 bases). Germline V gene sequence: CDR1 SQVTM, CDR2 ANQGSEA. Between the trimmed V and J ends, which lost 5 bases and 5 bases, there was a span of 17 bases. CDR3 length: 14 residues. CDR3 protein: CSVCWRGRGDTQYF. The CDR3 nucleotides read TGCAGCGTTTGCTGGAGGGGACGGGGAGATACGCAGTATTTT.

The V gene is TRBV7-8, the J gene TRBJ2-3; D is possibly TRBD1 (5 bases). This CDR3 contains 15 residues. V lost 2 bases, J lost 0 bases, and 9 bases lay in between. Per the germline V gene, CDR1 is SGHVS and CDR2 is FQNEAQ. CDR3 sequence reads: CASSLQGASTDTQYF. For the CDR3, the DNA is TGTGCCAGCAGCTTACAGGGTGCTAGCACAGATACGCAGTATTTT.

This chain links TRBV29-1 with TRBJ1-2; TRBD1 might be the D (5 bases). This CDR3 is built from 13 residues. Germline CDR1 and CDR2: SQVTM and ANQGSEA. V lost 7 bases and J lost 6, with 18 bases in between. The CDR3 region is CSGGPAGVNGYTF. The CDR3 nucleotides read TGCAGCGGAGGTCCGGCGGGGGTTAATGGCTACACCTTC.

The chain recombines TRBV27 with TRBJ2-3, with D tentatively TRBD1 (7 bases). V lost 5 bases to trimming and J lost 10 bases, with 16 bases between them. This CDR3 has 13 residues. The germline gives CDR1 MNHEY, CDR2 SMNVEV (reference sequence). CDR3 protein: CASSTSSGGSQYF. The DNA for the CDR3 is TGTGCCAGCAGTACCTCTTCAGGGGGGTCGCAGTATTTT.

This rearrangement joins TRBV9 to TRBJ2-3, with D unclear. There are 13 residues in the CDR3. Germline CDR1 reads SGDLS; CDR2 reads YYNGEE. Trimming shortened V by 0 bases and J by 7 bases, and 9 bases separated the two germline ends. The CDR3 DNA is TGTGCCAGCAGCGTAGCGGACGAGTATACGCAGTATTTT. Translating gives CASSVADEYTQYF. Full variable domain (remainder filled in from reference TRBV9 and TRBJ2-3): DSGVTQTPKHLITATGQRVTLRCSPRSGDLSVYWYQQSLDQGLQFLIQYYNGEERAKGNILERFSAQQFPDLHSELNLSSLELGDSALYFCASSVADEYTQYFGPGTRLTVL.